This TCR beta chain came from a study of control samples from healthy donors and cancer patients. This clone was detected a few times. Clones were read by immunoSEQ multiplex PCR, and TCRdb kept only the in-frame ones, dropping some. The sample has 180,000 or so clones; over 85% are singletons. The sequence was obtained from a woman aged 55-69 years in good health. Sequences were obtained from blood.

The CDR3 reads CASRPSQDSSNQPQHF. DNA of the CDR3: TGTGCCAGCAGACCCTCCCAGGATTCTAGCAATCAGCCCCAGCATTTT. The rearrangement links TRBV27 to TRBJ1-5, with no clear D. Germline V gives CDR1 MNHEY, CDR2 SMNVEV (reference sequence). Trimming removed 6 bases at V and 0 bases at J, with 15 bases between. This CDR3 region has 16 residues.